The entry that follows covers one T cell receptor (beta chain) sequence. Its antigen is unidentified. These data are taken from a study of T-cell reconstitution after alpha-beta-depleted transplantation in children. The study's findings and limits: Day-60 TCRbeta diversity that was high in some patients was derived from surviving recipient T cells and thymic progenitors. One year after transplant, T-cell counts and diversity came mostly from newly produced T cells. By about two months after transplant, alpha-beta T cells reportedly arose from several hundred graft clones that had expanded.

The CDR3 length is 13 residues. Between the trimmed V and J ends, which lost 5 bases and 1 base, there was a span of 8 bases. Germline V gene sequence: CDR1 SGHVS, CDR2 FQNEAQ. Construction of the TCRbeta library involved unique molecular identifiers. TCRdb processed the PCR reads anew with MiXCR; each CDR3 protein has one entry. The sample carries fewer than 1 million distinct CDR3 sequences, 15% to 20% recorded once. The rearrangement uses TRBV7-8 and TRBJ1-1; D not resolved. The clonotype originates from a male patient aged 10 to 17 who had a stem cell transplant for acute lymphoblastic leukemia, so the T cells may come from the graft donor. This specimen consisted of PBMCs, mostly from graft donor cells, obtained 360 days after TCRalphabeta/CD19-depleted stem cell transplant. CDR3 sequence reads: CASSARKNTEAFF. CDR3 bases: TGTGCCAGCAGCGCCCGGAAGAACACTGAAGCTTTCTTT. The whole variable domain, remainder taken from reference TRBV7-8 and TRBJ1-1, is GAGVSQSPRYKVAKRGQDVALRCDPISGHVSLFWYQQALGQGPEFLTYFQNEAQLDKSGLPSDRFFAERPEGSVSTLKIQRTQQEDSAVYLCASSARKNTEAFFGQGTRLTVV.